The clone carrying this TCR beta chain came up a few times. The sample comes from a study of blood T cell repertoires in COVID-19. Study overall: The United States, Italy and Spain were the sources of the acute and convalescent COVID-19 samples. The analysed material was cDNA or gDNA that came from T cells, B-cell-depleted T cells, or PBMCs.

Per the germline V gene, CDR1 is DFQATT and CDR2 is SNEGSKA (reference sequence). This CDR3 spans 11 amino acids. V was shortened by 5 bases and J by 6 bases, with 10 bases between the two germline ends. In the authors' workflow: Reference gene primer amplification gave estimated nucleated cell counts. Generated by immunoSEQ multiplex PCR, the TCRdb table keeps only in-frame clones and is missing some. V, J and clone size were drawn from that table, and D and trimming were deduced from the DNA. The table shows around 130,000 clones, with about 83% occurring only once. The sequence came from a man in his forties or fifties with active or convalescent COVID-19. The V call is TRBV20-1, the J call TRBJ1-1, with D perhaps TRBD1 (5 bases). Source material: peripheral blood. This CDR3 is CSARGIPEAFF. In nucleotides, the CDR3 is TGCAGTGCTCGGGGGATTCCTGAAGCTTTCTTT.